This TCR beta chain was sequenced during a study of OX40 agonist ivuxolimab in advanced cancers. Looking at the study overall: Three individuals attained partial responses, comprising one hepatocellular carcinoma case and two cutaneous melanoma cases.

Germline values: CDR1 MNHNS, CDR2 SASEGT. With 5 bases removed from V and 8 bases from J, the gap between germline ends came to 8 bases. This CDR3 contains 11 residues. Libraries were prepared by immunoSEQ multiplex PCR; TCRdb keeps only in-frame clonotypes and omits some of them. The sample consists of about 94,000 clones, roughly 84% of them appearing once. The sequenced sample was CD4+ or CD8+ T cells sorted from blood, obtained in a trial of the OX40 agonist ivuxolimab. This TCR was sampled from an adult with an advanced solid tumor such as melanoma, head and neck, liver or kidney cancer. The chain has TRBV6-1 and TRBJ2-3; maybe TRBD2 (6 bases). The CDR3 DNA reads as TGTGCCAGCAGTTGGGGAGGTACGCAGTATTTT. It is translated as CASSWGGTQYF.